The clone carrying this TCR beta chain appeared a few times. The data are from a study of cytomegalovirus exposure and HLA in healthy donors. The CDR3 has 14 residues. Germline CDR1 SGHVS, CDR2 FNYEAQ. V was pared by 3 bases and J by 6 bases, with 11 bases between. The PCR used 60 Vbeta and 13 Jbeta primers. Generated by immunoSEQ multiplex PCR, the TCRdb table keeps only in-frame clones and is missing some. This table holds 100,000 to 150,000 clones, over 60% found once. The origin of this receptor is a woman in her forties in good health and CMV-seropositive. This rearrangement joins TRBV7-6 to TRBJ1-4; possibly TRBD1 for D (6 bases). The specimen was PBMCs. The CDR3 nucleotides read TGTGCCAGCAGCTTGGGCAGGGGTTATGAAAAACTGTTTTTT. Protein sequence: CASSLGRGYEKLFF.